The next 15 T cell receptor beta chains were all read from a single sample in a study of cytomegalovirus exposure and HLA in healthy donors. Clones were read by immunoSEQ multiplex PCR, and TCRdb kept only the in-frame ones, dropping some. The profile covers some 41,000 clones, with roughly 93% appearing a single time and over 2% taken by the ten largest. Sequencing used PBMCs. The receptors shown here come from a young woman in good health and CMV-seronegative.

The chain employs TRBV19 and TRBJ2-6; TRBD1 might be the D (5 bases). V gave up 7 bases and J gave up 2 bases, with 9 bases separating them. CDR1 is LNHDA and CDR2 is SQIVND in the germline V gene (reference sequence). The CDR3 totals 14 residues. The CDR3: CASTGPAGANVLTF. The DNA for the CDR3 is TGTGCCAGTACAGGGCCGGCTGGGGCCAACGTCCTGACTTTC.

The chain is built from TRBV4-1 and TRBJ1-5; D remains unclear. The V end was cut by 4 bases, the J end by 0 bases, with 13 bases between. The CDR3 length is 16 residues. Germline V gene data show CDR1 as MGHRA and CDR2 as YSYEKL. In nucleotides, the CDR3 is TGCGCCAGCAGCCCTTCCCACCTAAATAGCAATCAGCCCCAGCATTTT. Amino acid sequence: CASSPSHLNSNQPQHF.

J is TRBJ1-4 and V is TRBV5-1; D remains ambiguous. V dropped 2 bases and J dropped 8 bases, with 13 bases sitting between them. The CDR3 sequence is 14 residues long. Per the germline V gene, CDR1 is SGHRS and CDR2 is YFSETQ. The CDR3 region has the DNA TGCGCCAGCAGCTTTAACAGTCAAGGCGAAAAACTGTTTTTT. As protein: CASSFNSQGEKLFF. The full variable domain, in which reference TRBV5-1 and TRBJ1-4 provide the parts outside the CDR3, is KAGVTQTPRYLIKTRGQQVTLSCSPISGHRSVSWYQQTPGQGLQFLFEYFSETQRNKGNFPGRFSGRQFSNSRSEMNVSTLELGDSALYLCASSFNSQGEKLFFGSGTQLSVL.

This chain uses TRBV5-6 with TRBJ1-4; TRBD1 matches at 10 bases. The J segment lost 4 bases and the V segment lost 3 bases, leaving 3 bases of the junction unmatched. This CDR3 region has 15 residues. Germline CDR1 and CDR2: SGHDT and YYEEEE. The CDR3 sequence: CASSYGDRGNEKLFF. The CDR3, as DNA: TGTGCCAGCAGCTACGGGGACAGGGGTAATGAAAAACTGTTTTTT.

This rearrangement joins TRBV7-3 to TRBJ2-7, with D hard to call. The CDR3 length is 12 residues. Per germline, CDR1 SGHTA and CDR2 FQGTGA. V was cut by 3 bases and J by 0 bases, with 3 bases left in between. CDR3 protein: CASSFSSYEQYF. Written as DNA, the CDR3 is TGTGCCAGCAGCTTTAGCTCCTACGAGCAGTACTTC.

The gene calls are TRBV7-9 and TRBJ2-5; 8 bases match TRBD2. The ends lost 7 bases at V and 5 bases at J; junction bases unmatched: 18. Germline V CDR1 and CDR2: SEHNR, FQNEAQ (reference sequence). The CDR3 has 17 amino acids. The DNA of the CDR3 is TGTGCCAGCATTTCGGGCCCCCTAGCGGGCCTAGGGGAGACCCAGTACTTC. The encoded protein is CASISGPLAGLGETQYF.

The CDR3 protein is CASSLTDMNTEAFF. CDR3 nucleotide sequence: TGTGCCAGCAGCCTCACAGATATGAACACTGAAGCTTTCTTT. The J gene is TRBJ1-1, the V gene TRBV11-2; D unresolved. The ends were cut back, 5 bases at V and 0 bases at J, with 10 bases in the middle. The CDR3 is 14 amino acids. Germline-derived CDR1 and CDR2 are SGHAT and FQNNGV. The complete variable domain, with remaining parts taken from reference TRBV11-2 and TRBJ1-1, reads EAGVAQSPRYKIIEKRQSVAFWCNPISGHATLYWYQQILGQGPKLLIQFQNNGVVDDSQLPKDRFSAERLKGVDSTLKIQPAKLEDSAVYLCASSLTDMNTEAFFGQGTRLTVV.

In DNA, the CDR3 is TGTGCCAGCAGCGCTAGCGGAAGCACAGATACGCAGTATTTT. As protein: CASSASGSTDTQYF. This chain links TRBV9 with TRBJ2-3; 7 bases fit TRBD2. Trimming at V came to 3 bases and at J to 0 bases, leaving 1 base not matched to a gene. Per germline, CDR1 SGDLS and CDR2 YYNGEE. The CDR3 is 14 amino acids.

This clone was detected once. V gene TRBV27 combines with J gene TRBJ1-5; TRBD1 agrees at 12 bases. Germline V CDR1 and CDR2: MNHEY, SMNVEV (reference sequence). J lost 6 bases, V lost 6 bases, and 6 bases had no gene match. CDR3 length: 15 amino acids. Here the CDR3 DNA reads TGTGCCAGCAGGCCCGGGACAGGGGGCCGTCAGCCCCAGCATTTT. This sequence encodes CASRPGTGGRQPQHF.

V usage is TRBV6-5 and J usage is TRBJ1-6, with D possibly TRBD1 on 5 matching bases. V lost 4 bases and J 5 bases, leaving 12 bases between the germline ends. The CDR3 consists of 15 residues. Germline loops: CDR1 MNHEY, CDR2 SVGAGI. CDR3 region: CASSSGLTDNSPLHF. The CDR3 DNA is TGTGCCAGCAGTTCCGGATTGACAGATAATTCACCCCTCCACTTT.

CDR3 region: CASSIRQGGVVGEKLFF. Written as DNA, the CDR3 is TGTGCCAGCAGCATAAGACAGGGTGGGGTAGTTGGTGAAAAACTGTTTTTT. V and J are TRBV7-2 and TRBJ1-4; TRBD1 matches 7 bases. Germline V gene data show CDR1 as SGHTA and CDR2 as FQGNSA. V was clipped by 5 bases and J by 7 bases; unmatched bases: 16. The CDR3 runs 17 residues.

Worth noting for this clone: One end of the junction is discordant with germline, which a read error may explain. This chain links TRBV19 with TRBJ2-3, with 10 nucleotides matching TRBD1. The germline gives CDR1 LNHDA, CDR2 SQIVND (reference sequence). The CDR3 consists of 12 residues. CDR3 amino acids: CASSRRQGALDF. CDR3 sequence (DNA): TGTGCCAGTAGTAGGCGACAGGGGGCATTGGATTTT.

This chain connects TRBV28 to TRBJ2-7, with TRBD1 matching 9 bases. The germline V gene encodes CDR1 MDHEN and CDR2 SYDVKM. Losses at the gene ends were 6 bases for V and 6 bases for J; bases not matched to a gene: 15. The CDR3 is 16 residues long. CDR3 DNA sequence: TGTGCCAGCAGCTCCGTAAACACAGGGGGCGTATTCGAGCAGTACTTC. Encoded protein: CASSSVNTGGVFEQYF.

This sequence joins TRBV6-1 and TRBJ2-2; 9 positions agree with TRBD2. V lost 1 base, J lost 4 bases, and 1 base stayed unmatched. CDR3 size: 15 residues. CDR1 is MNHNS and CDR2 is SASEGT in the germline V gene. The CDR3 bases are TGTGCCAGCAGTGAAGAAGCGGGAGGCACCGGGGAGCTGTTTTTT. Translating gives CASSEEAGGTGELFF.

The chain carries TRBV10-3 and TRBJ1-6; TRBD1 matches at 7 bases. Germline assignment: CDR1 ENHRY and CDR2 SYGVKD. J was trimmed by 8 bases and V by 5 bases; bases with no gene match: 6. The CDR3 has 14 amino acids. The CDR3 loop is CAISRQGGDSPLHF. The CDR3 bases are TGTGCCATCAGTAGACAGGGAGGTGATTCACCCCTCCACTTT.